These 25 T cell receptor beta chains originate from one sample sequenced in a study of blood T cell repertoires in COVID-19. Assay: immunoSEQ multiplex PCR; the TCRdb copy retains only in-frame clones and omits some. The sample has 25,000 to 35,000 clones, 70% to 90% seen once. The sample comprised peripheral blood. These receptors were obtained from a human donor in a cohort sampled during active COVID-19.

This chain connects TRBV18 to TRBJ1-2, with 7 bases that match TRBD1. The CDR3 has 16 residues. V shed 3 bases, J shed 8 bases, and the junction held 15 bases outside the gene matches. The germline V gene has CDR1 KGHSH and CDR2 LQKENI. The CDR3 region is CASSPGFESTGRGYTF. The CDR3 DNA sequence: TGTGCCAGCTCACCCGGTTTCGAGTCGACAGGGAGAGGCTACACCTTC.

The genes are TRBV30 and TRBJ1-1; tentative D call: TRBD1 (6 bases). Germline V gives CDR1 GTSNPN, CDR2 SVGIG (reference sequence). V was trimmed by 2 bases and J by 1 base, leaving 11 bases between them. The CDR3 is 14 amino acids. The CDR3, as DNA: TGTGCCTGGAGTTCACAGGGCCAGAACACTGAAGCTTTCTTT. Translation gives CAWSSQGQNTEAFF.

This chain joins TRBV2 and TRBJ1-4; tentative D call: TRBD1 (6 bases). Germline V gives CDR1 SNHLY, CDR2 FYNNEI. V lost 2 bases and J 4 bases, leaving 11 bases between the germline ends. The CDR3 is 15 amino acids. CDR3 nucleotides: TGTGCCAGCAGTGAATCTGGGGGCGGTAATGAAAAACTGTTTTTT. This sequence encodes CASSESGGGNEKLFF.

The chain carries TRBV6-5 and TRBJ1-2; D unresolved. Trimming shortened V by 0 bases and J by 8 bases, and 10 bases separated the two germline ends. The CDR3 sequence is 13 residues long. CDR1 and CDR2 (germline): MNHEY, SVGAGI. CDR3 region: CASSYSAVRGYTF. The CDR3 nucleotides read TGTGCCAGCAGTTACTCAGCTGTTCGGGGCTACACCTTC.

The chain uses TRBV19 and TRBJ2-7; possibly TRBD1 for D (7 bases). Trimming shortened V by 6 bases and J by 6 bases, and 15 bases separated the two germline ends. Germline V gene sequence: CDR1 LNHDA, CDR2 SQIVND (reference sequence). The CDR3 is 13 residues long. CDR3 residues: CASSDRAGSEQYF. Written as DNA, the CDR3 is TGTGCCAGTAGCGACAGGGCGGGGTCCGAGCAGTACTTC.

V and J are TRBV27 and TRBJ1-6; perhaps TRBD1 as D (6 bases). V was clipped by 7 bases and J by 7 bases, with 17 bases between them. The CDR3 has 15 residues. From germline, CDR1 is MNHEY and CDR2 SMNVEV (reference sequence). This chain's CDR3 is CASTEGDRRNSPLHF. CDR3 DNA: TGTGCCAGCACAGAGGGAGACAGGCGAAATTCACCCCTCCACTTT.

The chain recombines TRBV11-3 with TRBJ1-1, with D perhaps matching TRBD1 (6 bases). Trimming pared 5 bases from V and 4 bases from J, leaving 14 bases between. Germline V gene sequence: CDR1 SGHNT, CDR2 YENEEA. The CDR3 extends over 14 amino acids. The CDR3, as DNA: TGTGCCAGCAGCGCCTCACAGGGCTCCACTGAAGCTTTCTTT. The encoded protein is CASSASQGSTEAFF.

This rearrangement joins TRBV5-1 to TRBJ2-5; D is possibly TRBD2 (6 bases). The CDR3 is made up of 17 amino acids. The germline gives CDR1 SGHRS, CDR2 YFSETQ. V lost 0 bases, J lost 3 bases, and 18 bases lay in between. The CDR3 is CASSLAPASVGKETQYF. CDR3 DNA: TGCGCCAGCAGCTTGGCGCCGGCTAGCGTGGGCAAAGAGACCCAGTACTTC.

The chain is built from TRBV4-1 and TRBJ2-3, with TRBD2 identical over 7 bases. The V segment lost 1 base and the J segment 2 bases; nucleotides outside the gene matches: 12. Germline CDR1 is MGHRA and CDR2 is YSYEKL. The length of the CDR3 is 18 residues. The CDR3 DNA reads TGCGCCAGCAGCCAAGGCGTTGCGGGAGTCCTCTTCACAGATACGCAGTATTTT. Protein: CASSQGVAGVLFTDTQYF.

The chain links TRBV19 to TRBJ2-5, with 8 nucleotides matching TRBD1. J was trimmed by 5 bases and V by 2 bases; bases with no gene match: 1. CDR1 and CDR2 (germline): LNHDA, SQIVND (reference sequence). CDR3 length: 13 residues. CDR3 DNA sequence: TGTGCCAGTAGTATAAGACAGGGGGAGACCCAGTACTTC. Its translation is CASSIRQGETQYF.

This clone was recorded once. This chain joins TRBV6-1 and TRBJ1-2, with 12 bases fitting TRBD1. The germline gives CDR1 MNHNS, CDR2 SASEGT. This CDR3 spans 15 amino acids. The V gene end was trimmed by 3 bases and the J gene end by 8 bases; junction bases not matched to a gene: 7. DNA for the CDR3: TGTGCCAGCAGTGACGAGAGCGGGACAGGGGGCGGCTACACCTTC. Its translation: CASSDESGTGGGYTF.

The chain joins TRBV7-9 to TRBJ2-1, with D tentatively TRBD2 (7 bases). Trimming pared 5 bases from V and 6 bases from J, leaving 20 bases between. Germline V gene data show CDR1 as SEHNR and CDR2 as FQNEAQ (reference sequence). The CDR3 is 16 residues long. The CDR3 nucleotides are TGTGCCAGCAGCCTAGGGGGGGGACCCAGAGTCAATGAGCAGTTCTTC. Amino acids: CASSLGGGPRVNEQFF. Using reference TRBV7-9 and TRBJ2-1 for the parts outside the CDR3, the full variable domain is DTGVSQNPRHKITKRGQNVTFRCDPISEHNRLYWYRQTLGQGPEFLTYFQNEAQLEKSRLLSDRFSAERPKGSFSTLEIQRTEQGDSAMYLCASSLGGGPRVNEQFFGPGTRLTVL.

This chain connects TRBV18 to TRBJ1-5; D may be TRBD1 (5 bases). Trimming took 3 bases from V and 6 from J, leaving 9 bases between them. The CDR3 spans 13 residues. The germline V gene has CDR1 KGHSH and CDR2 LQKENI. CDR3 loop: CASSPGGVQPQHF. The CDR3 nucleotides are TGTGCCAGCTCACCTGGAGGGGTTCAGCCCCAGCATTTT.

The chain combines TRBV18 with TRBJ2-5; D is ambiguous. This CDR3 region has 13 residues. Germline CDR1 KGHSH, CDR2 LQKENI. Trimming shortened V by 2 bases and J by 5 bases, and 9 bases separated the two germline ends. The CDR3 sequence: CASSPVIRETQYF. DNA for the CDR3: TGTGCCAGCTCACCAGTGATTCGGGAGACCCAGTACTTC. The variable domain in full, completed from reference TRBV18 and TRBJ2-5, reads NAGVMQNPRHLVRRRGQEARLRCSPMKGHSHVYWYRQLPEEGLKFMVYLQKENIIDESGMPKERFSAEFPKEGPSILRIQQVVRGDSAAYFCASSPVIRETQYFGPGTRLLVL.

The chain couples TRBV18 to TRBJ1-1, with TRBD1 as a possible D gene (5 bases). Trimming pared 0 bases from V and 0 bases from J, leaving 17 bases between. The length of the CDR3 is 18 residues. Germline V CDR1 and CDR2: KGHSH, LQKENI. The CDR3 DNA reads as TGTGCCAGCTCACCACCGGGCTCCACAGGAATTATGAACACTGAAGCTTTCTTT. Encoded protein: CASSPPGSTGIMNTEAFF. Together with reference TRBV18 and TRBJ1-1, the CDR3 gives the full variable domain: NAGVMQNPRHLVRRRGQEARLRCSPMKGHSHVYWYRQLPEEGLKFMVYLQKENIIDESGMPKERFSAEFPKEGPSILRIQQVVRGDSAAYFCASSPPGSTGIMNTEAFFGQGTRLTVV.

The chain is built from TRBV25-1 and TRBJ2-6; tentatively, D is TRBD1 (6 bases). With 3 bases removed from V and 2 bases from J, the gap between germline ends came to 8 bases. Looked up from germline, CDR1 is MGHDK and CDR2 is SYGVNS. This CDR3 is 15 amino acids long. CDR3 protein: CASSDHRAGANVLTF. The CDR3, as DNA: TGTGCCAGCAGTGACCACAGGGCTGGGGCCAACGTCCTGACTTTC.

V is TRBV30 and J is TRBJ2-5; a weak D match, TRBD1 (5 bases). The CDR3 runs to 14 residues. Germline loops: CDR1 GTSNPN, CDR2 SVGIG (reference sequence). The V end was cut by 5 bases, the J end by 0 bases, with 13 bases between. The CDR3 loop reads CAWEKGQHQETQYF. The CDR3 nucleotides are TGTGCCTGGGAGAAAGGACAACACCAAGAGACCCAGTACTTC.

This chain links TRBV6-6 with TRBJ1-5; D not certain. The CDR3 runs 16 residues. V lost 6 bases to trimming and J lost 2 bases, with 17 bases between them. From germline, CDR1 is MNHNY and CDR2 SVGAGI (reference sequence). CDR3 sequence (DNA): TGTGCCAGCAGCCCACGCCCGGGATTGGGCAATCAGCCCCAGCATTTT. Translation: CASSPRPGLGNQPQHF.

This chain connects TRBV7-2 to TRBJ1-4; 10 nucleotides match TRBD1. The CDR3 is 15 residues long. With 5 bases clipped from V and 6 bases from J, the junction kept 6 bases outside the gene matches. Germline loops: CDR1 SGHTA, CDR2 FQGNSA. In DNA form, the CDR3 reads TGTGCCAGCAGCCTGCGACAGGGGGCATATGAAAAACTGTTTTTT. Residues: CASSLRQGAYEKLFF.

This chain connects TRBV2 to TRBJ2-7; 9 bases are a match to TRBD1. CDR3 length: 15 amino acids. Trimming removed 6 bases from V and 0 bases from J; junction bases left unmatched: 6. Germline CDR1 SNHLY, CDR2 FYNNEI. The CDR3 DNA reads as TGTGCCAGCAGGATCACAGGGGGCGCCTCCTACGAGCAGTACTTC. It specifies CASRITGGASYEQYF.

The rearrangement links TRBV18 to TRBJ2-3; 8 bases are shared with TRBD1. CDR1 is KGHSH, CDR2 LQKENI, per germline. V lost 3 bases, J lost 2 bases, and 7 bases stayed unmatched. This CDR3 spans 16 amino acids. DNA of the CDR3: TGTGCCAGCTCACCGACCTGGCAGGGGGCCACAGATACGCAGTATTTT. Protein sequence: CASSPTWQGATDTQYF. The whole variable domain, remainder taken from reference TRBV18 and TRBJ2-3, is NAGVMQNPRHLVRRRGQEARLRCSPMKGHSHVYWYRQLPEEGLKFMVYLQKENIIDESGMPKERFSAEFPKEGPSILRIQQVVRGDSAAYFCASSPTWQGATDTQYFGPGTRLTVL.

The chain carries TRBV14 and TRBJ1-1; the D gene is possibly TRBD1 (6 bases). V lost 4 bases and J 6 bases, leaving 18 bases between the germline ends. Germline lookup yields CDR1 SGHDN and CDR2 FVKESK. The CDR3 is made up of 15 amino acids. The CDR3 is CASSLEQGGWAEAFF. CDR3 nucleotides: TGTGCCAGCAGCCTCGAACAGGGTGGTTGGGCTGAAGCTTTCTTT.

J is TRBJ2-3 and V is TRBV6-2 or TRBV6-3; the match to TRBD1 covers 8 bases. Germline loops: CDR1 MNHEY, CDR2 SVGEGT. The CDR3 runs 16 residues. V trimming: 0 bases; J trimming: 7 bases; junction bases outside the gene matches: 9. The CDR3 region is CASSYSHRQGKNTQYF. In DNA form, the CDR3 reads TGTGCCAGCAGTTACTCCCATCGACAGGGGAAGAATACGCAGTATTTT.

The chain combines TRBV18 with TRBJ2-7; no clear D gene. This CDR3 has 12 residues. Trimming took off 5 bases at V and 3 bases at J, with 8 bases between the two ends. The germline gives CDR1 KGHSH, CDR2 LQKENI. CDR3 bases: TGTGCCAGCTCATCGAACTTCTACGAGCAGTACTTC. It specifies CASSSNFYEQYF.

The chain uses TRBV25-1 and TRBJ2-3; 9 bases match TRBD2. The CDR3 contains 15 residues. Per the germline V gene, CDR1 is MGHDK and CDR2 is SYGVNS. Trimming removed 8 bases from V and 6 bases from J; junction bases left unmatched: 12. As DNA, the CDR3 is TGTGCCAGCGCTCAAGCGGGAGGCCGTGTTGATACGCAGTATTTT. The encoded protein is CASAQAGGRVDTQYF.